The source of this TCR beta chain is a study of blood T cell repertoires in COVID-19. About the research overall: PBMCs, B-cell-depleted T cells, or T cells were the source of the cDNA or gDNA that made up the material.

Germline V CDR1 and CDR2: SGHRS, YFSETQ. The CDR3 covers 14 residues. With V trimmed by 4 bases and J by 8 bases, 7 bases remained unmatched. Clones were read by immunoSEQ multiplex PCR, and TCRdb kept only the in-frame ones, dropping some. Of some 260,000 clones in the sample, about 90% were seen once. The clonotype comes from a woman in her 70s with COVID-19, enrolled during active disease. Sequencing was done on a sample of peripheral blood. The V and J genes are TRBV5-1 and TRBJ1-4; 8 bases are a match to TRBD1. CDR3 amino acids: CASSPGGLWEKLFF. Here the CDR3 DNA reads TGCGCCAGCAGCCCAGGGGGCCTATGGGAAAAACTGTTTTTT.